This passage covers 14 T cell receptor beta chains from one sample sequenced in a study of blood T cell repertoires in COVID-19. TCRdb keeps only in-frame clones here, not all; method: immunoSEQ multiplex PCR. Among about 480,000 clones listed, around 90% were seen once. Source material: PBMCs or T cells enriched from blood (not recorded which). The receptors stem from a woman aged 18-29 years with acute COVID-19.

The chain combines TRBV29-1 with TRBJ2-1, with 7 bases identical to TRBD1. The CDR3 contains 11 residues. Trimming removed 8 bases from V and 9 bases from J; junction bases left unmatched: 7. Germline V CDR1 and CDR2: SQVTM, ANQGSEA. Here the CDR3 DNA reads TGCAGCAGCGGACAGGCCTTTGAGCAGTTCTTC. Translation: CSSGQAFEQFF.

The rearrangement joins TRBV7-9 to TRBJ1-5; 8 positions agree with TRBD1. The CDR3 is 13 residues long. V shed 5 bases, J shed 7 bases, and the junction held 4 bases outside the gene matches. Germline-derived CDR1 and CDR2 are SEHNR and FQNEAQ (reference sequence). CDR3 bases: TGTGCCAGCAGCCGGACAGGGTTCCAGCCCCAGCATTTT. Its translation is CASSRTGFQPQHF.

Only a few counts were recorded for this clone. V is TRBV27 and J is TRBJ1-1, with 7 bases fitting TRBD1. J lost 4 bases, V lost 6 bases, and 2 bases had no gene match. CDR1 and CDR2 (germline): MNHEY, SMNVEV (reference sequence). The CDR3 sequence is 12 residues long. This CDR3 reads CASSRQGTEAFF. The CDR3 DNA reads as TGTGCCAGCAGCAGACAGGGCACTGAAGCTTTCTTT.

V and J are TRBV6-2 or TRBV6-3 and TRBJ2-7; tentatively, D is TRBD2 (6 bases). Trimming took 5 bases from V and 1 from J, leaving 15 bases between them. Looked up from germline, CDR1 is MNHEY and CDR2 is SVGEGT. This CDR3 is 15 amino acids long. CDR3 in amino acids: CASSPAGRGSYEQYF. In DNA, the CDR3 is TGTGCCAGCAGTCCAGCCGGGAGAGGTTCCTACGAGCAGTACTTC.

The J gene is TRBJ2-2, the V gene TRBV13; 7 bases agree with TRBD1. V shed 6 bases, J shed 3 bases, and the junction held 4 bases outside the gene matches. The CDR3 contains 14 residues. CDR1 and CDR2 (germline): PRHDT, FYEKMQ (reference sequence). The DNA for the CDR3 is TGTGCCAGCAGGAACAGGGGAGACACCGGGGAGCTGTTTTTT. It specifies CASRNRGDTGELFF.

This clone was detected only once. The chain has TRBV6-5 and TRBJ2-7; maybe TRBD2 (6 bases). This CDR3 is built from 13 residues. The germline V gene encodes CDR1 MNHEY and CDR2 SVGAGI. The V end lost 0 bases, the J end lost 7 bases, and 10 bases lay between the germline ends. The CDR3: CASSYSAGREQYF. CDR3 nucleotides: TGTGCCAGCAGTTACTCGGCGGGGCGGGAGCAGTACTTC.

CDR3: CSVTDRDTENIQYF. DNA of the CDR3: TGCAGCGTTACGGACCGGGACACTGAAAACATTCAGTACTTC. The rearrangement uses TRBV29-1 and TRBJ2-4; D might be TRBD1 (6 bases). V was cut by 5 bases and J by 5 bases, with 16 bases left in between. Germline V lookup: CDR1 SQVTM, CDR2 ANQGSEA. This CDR3 region has 14 residues.

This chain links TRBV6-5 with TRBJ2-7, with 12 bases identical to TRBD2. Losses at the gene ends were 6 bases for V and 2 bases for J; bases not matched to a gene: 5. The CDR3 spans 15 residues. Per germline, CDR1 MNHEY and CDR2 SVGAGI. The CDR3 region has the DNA TGTGCCAGCAGCGCTGGACTAGCGGGGACCTACGAGCAGTACTTC. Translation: CASSAGLAGTYEQYF.

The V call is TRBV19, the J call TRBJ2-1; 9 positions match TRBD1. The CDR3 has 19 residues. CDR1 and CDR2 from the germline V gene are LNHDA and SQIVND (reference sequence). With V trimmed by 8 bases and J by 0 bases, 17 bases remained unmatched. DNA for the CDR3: TGTGCCAGTGGGGACCCGGGACAGGGACGAGCGAGCTCCTACAATGAGCAGTTCTTC. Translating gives CASGDPGQGRASSYNEQFF.

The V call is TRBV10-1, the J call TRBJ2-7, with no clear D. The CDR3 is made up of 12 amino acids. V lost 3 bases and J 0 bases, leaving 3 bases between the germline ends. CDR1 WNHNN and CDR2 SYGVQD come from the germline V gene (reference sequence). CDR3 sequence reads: CASSDSSYEQYF. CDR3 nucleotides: TGCGCCAGCAGTGATAGCTCCTACGAGCAGTACTTC.

DNA of the CDR3: TGTGCCAGCAGCTTAAGCGAGTCAACAGGGGGAGGCTACACCTTC. This encodes CASSLSESTGGGYTF. V and J are TRBV7-9 and TRBJ1-2, with 8 bases lining up with TRBD1. J lost 8 bases, V lost 2 bases, and 10 bases had no gene match. Germline V gives CDR1 SEHNR, CDR2 FQNEAQ (reference sequence). This CDR3 is 15 amino acids long.

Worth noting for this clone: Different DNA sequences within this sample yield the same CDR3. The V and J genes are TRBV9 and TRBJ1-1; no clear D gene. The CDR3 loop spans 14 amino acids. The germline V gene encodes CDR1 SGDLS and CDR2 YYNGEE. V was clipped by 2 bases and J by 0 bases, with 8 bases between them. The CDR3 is CASSVRGMNTEAFF. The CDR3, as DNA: TGTGCCAGCAGCGTCAGAGGCATGAACACTGAAGCTTTCTTT.

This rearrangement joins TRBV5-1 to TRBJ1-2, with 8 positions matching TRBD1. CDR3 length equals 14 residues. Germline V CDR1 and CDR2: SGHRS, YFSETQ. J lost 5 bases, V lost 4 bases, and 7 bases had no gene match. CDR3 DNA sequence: TGCGCCAGCAGCGCCAGGGGGCGCGATTATGGCTACACCTTC. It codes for CASSARGRDYGYTF.

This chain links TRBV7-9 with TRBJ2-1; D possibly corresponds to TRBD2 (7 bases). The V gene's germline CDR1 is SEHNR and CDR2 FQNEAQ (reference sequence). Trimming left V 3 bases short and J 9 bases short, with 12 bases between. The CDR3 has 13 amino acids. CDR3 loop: CASSLGGQGEQFF. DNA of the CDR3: TGTGCCAGCAGCTTGGGGGGGCAAGGTGAGCAGTTCTTC.